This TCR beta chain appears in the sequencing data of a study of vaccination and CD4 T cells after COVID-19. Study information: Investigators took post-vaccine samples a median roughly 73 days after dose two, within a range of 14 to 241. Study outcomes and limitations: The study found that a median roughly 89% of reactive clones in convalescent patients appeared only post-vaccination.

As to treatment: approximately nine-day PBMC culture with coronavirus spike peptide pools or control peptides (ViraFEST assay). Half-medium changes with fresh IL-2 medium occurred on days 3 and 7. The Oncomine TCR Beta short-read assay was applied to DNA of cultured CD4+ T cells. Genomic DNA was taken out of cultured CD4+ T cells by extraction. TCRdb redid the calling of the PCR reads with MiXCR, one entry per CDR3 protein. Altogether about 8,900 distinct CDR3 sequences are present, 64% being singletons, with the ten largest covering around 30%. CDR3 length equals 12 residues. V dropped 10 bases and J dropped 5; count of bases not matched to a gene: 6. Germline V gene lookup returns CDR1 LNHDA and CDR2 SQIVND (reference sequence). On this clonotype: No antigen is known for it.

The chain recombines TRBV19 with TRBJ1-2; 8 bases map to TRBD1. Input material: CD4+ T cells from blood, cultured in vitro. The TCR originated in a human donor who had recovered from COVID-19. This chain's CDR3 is CATSRTGYGYTF. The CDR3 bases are TGTGCCACCTCCAGGACAGGGTATGGCTACACCTTC.